The 22 T cell receptor beta chains below all came from one sample that was sequenced in a study of blood T cell repertoires in COVID-19. Clones were sequenced by immunoSEQ multiplex PCR, and TCRdb holds only the in-frame ones, with some missing. The sample has approximately 390,000 clones, approximately 85% seen once; the top ten hold roughly 2%. The sequencing input was PBMCs or T cells enriched from blood (not recorded which). The receptors come from a woman in her 40s with acute COVID-19.

The gene calls are TRBV28 and TRBJ1-5; no reliable D call. V lost 1 base and J lost 1, with 8 bases in between. Looked up from germline, CDR1 is MDHEN and CDR2 is SYDVKM. The CDR3 length is 15 residues. The CDR3 DNA sequence: TGTGCCAGCAGTTTATCGGGAGACAGCAATCAGCCCCAGCATTTT. It encodes CASSLSGDSNQPQHF. Combining the CDR3 with reference TRBV28 and TRBJ1-5 gives the whole variable domain DVKVTQSSRYLVKRTGEKVFLECVQDMDHENMFWYRQDPGLGLRLIYFSYDVKMKEKGDIPEGYSVSREKKERFSLILESASTNQTSMYLCASSLSGDSNQPQHFGDGTRLSIL.

The CDR3 here is CASSPDRARYEQYF. The CDR3 nucleotides read TGTGCCAGCAGCCCCGACAGGGCCCGCTACGAGCAGTACTTC. V gene TRBV11-2 combines with J gene TRBJ2-7, with 7 nucleotides matching TRBD1. V dropped 5 bases and J dropped 3; count of bases not matched to a gene: 7. The CDR3 sequence is 14 residues long. The germline V gene encodes CDR1 SGHAT and CDR2 FQNNGV.

The chain uses TRBV5-1 and TRBJ2-3, with 8 bases fitting TRBD2. V shed 4 bases and J 3 bases; nucleotides not matched to a gene: 4. This CDR3 contains 14 residues. The V gene's germline CDR1 is SGHRS and CDR2 YFSETQ. CDR3 bases: TGCGCCAGCAGCCCAGCGGGGGCTACAGATACGCAGTATTTT. The encoded protein is CASSPAGATDTQYF.

V usage is TRBV12-3 or TRBV12-4 and J usage is TRBJ1-2; D gene uncertain. The V end was cut by 10 bases, the J end by 5 bases, with 17 bases between. This CDR3 has 13 residues. Written as DNA, the CDR3 is TGTGCCACCCAGAGGAACCTCCAATATGGCTACACCTTC. Its translation is CATQRNLQYGYTF.

The V gene is TRBV4-1, the J gene TRBJ2-2; D unresolved. CDR3 size: 13 residues. CDR1 is MGHRA and CDR2 is YSYEKL in the germline V gene. Trimming removed 4 bases from V and 4 bases from J, with 7 bases in between. CDR3 sequence: CASSPGITGELFF. DNA for the CDR3: TGCGCCAGCAGCCCAGGTATCACCGGGGAGCTGTTTTTT.

This clone was observed once. The rearrangement uses TRBV9 and TRBJ1-2, with TRBD1 as a possible D gene (5 bases). CDR1 SGDLS and CDR2 YYNGEE come from the germline V gene. Trimming removed 0 bases at V and 8 bases at J, with 14 bases between. The CDR3 length is 14 residues. CDR3 region: CASSVEGQGSGYTF. In DNA, the CDR3 is TGTGCCAGCAGCGTAGAAGGGCAGGGATCCGGCTACACCTTC. The complete variable domain, with remaining parts taken from reference TRBV9 and TRBJ1-2, reads DSGVTQTPKHLITATGQRVTLRCSPRSGDLSVYWYQQSLDQGLQFLIQYYNGEERAKGNILERFSAQQFPDLHSELNLSSLELGDSALYFCASSVEGQGSGYTFGSGTRLTVV.

The V gene is TRBV10-3, the J gene TRBJ2-3; 8 nucleotides match TRBD1. CDR3 length: 14 amino acids. Per the germline V gene, CDR1 is ENHRY and CDR2 is SYGVKD. Unmatched junction bases numbered 6, after V lost 6 bases and J lost 4 bases. The CDR3 protein is CAIRIDRGSDTQYF. As DNA, the CDR3 is TGTGCCATCAGAATTGACAGGGGATCAGATACGCAGTATTTT.

This clone was seen just once. Other DNA sequences in the same sample also yield this CDR3. The J gene is TRBJ2-7, the V gene TRBV19; 7 bases map to TRBD1. The J segment lost 4 bases and the V segment lost 3 bases, leaving 6 bases of the junction unmatched. The CDR3 has 14 amino acids. CDR1 is LNHDA, CDR2 SQIVND, per germline (reference sequence). CDR3 DNA: TGTGCCAGTAGTATTGGCACAGGGGTTTACGAGCAGTACTTC. Translating it yields CASSIGTGVYEQYF.

This clone was seen a handful of times. This rearrangement joins TRBV29-1 to TRBJ1-2; TRBD1 matches 7 bases. CDR1 is SQVTM, CDR2 ANQGSEA, per germline. CDR3 length: 13 residues. Trimming took 4 bases from V and 2 from J; bases not matched to a gene: 4. CDR3 DNA sequence: TGCAGCGTTGTGCAGGGGGTAAACTATGGCTACACCTTC. This translates into CSVVQGVNYGYTF.

This chain joins TRBV9 and TRBJ1-1, with 9 bases fitting TRBD1. This CDR3 is 18 amino acids long. J was trimmed by 1 base and V by 1 base; bases with no gene match: 11. Germline V gene sequence: CDR1 SGDLS, CDR2 YYNGEE. The CDR3 region is CASSVYPGQGSSNTEAFF. CDR3 nucleotides: TGTGCCAGCAGCGTATACCCGGGACAGGGTTCGTCGAACACTGAAGCTTTCTTT.

V is TRBV10-3 and J is TRBJ1-2, with D perhaps matching TRBD1 (6 bases). The CDR3 covers 15 residues. V was clipped by 2 bases and J by 2 bases, with 12 bases between them. Germline CDR1 ENHRY, CDR2 SYGVKD. CDR3 protein: CAISEGNTGNYGYTF. The CDR3 DNA is TGTGCCATCAGTGAGGGGAATACAGGGAACTATGGCTACACCTTC.

The chain carries TRBV27 and TRBJ1-1, with D perhaps matching TRBD1 (6 bases). Germline V gene lookup returns CDR1 MNHEY and CDR2 SMNVEV (reference sequence). This CDR3 is 14 amino acids long. V lost 6 bases and J 0 bases, leaving 11 bases between the germline ends. The CDR3 here is CASSSTGVNTEAFF. For the CDR3, the DNA is TGTGCCAGCAGCTCGACAGGAGTGAACACTGAAGCTTTCTTT.

The gene calls are TRBV27 and TRBJ1-6, with 9 bases lining up with TRBD1. With V trimmed by 2 bases and J by 9 bases, 17 bases remained unmatched. The CDR3 loop spans 19 amino acids. CDR1 is MNHEY, CDR2 SMNVEV, per germline (reference sequence). CDR3 in DNA: TGTGCCAGCAGTTTAACTCCCACAAACCCGGGACAGGGTGGTTCACCCCTCCACTTT. Translating gives CASSLTPTNPGQGGSPLHF.

J is TRBJ1-5 and V is TRBV9; tentative D call: TRBD1 (6 bases). Germline CDR1 is SGDLS and CDR2 is YYNGEE. V lost 2 bases, J lost 3 bases, and 15 bases lay in between. This CDR3 has 16 residues. For the CDR3, the DNA is TGTGCCAGCAGCGTCAAAGGGACAACTAACAATCAGCCCCAGCATTTT. It codes for CASSVKGTTNNQPQHF. Using reference TRBV9 and TRBJ1-5 for the parts outside the CDR3, the full variable domain is DSGVTQTPKHLITATGQRVTLRCSPRSGDLSVYWYQQSLDQGLQFLIQYYNGEERAKGNILERFSAQQFPDLHSELNLSSLELGDSALYFCASSVKGTTNNQPQHFGDGTRLSIL.

V gene TRBV21-1 combines with J gene TRBJ2-4; the DNA was not used to check the table's D call, TRBD1. TRBV21-1 is assigned pseudogene status. This CDR3 is built from 16 residues. CDR3: CASSKDRVSVKNIQYF. The CDR3 DNA is TGTGCCAGCAGCAAAGACAGGGTATCGGTCAAAAACATTCAGTACTTC.

This sequence joins TRBV24-1 and TRBJ2-3, with a tentative D call TRBD2 (5 bases). Germline V gene data show CDR1 as KGHDR and CDR2 as SFDVKD. V lost 5 bases to trimming and J lost 4 bases, with 6 bases between them. There are 12 residues in the CDR3. The CDR3 loop reads CATSGGSDTQYF. CDR3 DNA sequence: TGTGCCACCAGTGGAGGGTCAGATACGCAGTATTTT.

Comments on this clone: The germline gene is not matched at one end of the junction; a read error may be the cause. The chain is built from TRBV12-3 or TRBV12-4 and TRBJ2-3; D not resolved. The CDR3 extends over 11 amino acids. This chain's CDR3 is CGSSSTDTQYF. The CDR3 DNA reads TGCGGCAGCTCTAGCACAGATACGCAGTATTTT.

This clone was seen once. The chain links TRBV3-1 (or the pseudogene TRBV3-2) to TRBJ1-3; D call uncertain. The CDR3 totals 15 residues. Between the trimmed V and J ends, which lost 4 bases and 0 bases, there was a span of 10 bases. CDR1 LGHDT and CDR2 YNNKEL come from the germline V gene (reference sequence). The CDR3 sequence: CASSPGVISGNTIYF. The CDR3 coding sequence is TGTGCCAGCAGCCCGGGAGTCATCTCTGGAAACACCATATATTTT.

The CDR3 sequence is CASSQGQGNEKLFF. DNA of the CDR3: TGTGCCAGCAGCCAAGGGCAGGGTAATGAAAAACTGTTTTTT. The J gene is TRBJ1-4, the V gene TRBV3-1 (or the pseudogene TRBV3-2); a possible D gene is TRBD1 (5 bases). The CDR3 is 14 residues long. CDR1 is LGHDT, CDR2 YNNKEL, per germline (reference sequence). V lost 1 base to trimming and J lost 4 bases, with 7 bases between them.

This clone appeared many times. The rearrangement links TRBV27 to TRBJ1-2, with 9 nucleotides matching TRBD1. Germline values: CDR1 MNHEY, CDR2 SMNVEV (reference sequence). Unmatched junction bases numbered 8, after V lost 8 bases and J lost 4 bases. The CDR3 contains 14 residues. The CDR3 here is CASGGTGSFYGYTF. CDR3 nucleotide sequence: TGTGCCAGCGGTGGGACAGGGTCATTCTATGGCTACACCTTC.

Only one count was recorded for this clone. This sequence joins TRBV4-1 and TRBJ2-3; 16 positions match TRBD2. CDR1 and CDR2 from the germline V gene are MGHRA and YSYEKL. There are 17 residues in the CDR3. Trimming cost V 4 bases and J 4 bases; bases outside gene matches: 5. CDR3 nucleotides: TGCGCCAGCAGCCCAGAGGGACTAGCGGGGGGGCCAGATACGCAGTATTTT. Residues: CASSPEGLAGGPDTQYF.

Concerning this clone: This CDR3 is also generated by other DNA sequences in the sample. The V gene is TRBV5-1, the J gene TRBJ1-1, with a weak D call TRBD1 (5 bases). Trimming stripped 0 bases from V and 1 base from J, with 7 bases between. CDR3 length: 14 residues. The V gene's germline CDR1 is SGHRS and CDR2 YFSETQ. The CDR3 DNA is TGCGCCAGCAGCTTGGAAGGGGCGAACACTGAAGCTTTCTTT. Its protein is CASSLEGANTEAFF.